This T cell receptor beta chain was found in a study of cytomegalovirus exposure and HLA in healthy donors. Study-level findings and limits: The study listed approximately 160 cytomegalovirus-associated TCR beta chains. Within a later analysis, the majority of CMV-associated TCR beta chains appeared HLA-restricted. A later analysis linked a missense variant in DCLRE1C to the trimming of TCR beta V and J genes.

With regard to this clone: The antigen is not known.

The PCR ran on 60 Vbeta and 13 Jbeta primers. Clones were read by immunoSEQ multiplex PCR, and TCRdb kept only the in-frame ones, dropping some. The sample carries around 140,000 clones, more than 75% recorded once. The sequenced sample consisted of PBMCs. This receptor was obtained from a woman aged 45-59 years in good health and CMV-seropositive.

CDR3 sequence: CATSRGQGATGELFF. CDR3 sequence (DNA): TGTGCCACCAGCAGAGGACAGGGGGCCACCGGGGAGCTGTTTTTT. The V gene is TRBV15, the J gene TRBJ2-2; 10 bases agree with TRBD1. CDR1 LNHNV and CDR2 YYDKDF come from the germline V gene (reference sequence). V shed 1 base, J shed 4 bases, and the junction held 0 bases outside the gene matches. CDR3 size: 15 residues. Full variable domain (missing parts from reference TRBV15 and TRBJ2-2): DAMVIQNPRYQVTQFGKPVTLSCSQTLNHNVMYWYQQKSSQAPKLLFHYYDKDFNNEADTPDNFQSRRPNTSFCFLDIRSPGLGDTAMYLCATSRGQGATGELFFGEGSRLTVL.